This is a list of T cell receptor beta chains from one sample in a study of blood T cell repertoires in COVID-19. Clones were read by immunoSEQ multiplex PCR, and TCRdb kept only the in-frame ones, dropping some. This table holds some 120,000 clones, more than 75% found once. Sequencing was done on a sample of peripheral blood. The receptor source for this set is a man aged 40-49 years with acute or convalescent COVID-19. CDR3s include the opening cysteine and the closing phenylalanine or tryptophan. Fields, in order: clone size, V gene, D gene, J gene, CDR3 DNA, CDR3 protein. D genes are given only for firm matches. Clone size is stated in some rows and not others, as once, few, many or a class when expanded.

-,TRBV6-5,-,TRBJ2-1,TGTGCCAGCAAGCGTGGGGCGGATTACAATGAGCAGTTCTTC,CASKRGADYNEQFF
-,TRBV6-2/TRBV6-3,-,TRBJ1-5,TGTGCCAGCAGTTATCTGGCAGGCCTCATTCAGCCCCAGCATTTT,CASSYLAGLIQPQHF
-,TRBV2,TRBD1,TRBJ1-2,TGTGCCAGCAAGATGGGACAGCTCTATGGCTACACCTTC,CASKMGQLYGYTF
-,TRBV7-2,-,TRBJ2-5,TGTGCCAGCAGCGAAAGCGGTGGGGAGACCCAGTACTTC,CASSESGGETQYF
-,TRBV5-1,-,TRBJ2-7,TGCGCCAGCAGCTTGGCCGCAGGGGCCAGCGAGCAGTACTTC,CASSLAAGASEQYF
-,TRBV12-5,TRBD1,TRBJ1-3,TGTGCTAGTGGTTTGGACCGGGACAGGGGGCTTATAGCTGGAAACACCATATATTTT,CASGLDRDRGLIAGNTIYF
-,TRBV4-3,TRBD2,TRBJ2-3,TGCGCCAGCAGCCACTCCGGGACTAGCCTCACAGATACGCAGTATTTT,CASSHSGTSLTDTQYF
-,TRBV12-3/TRBV12-4,-,TRBJ2-7,TGTGCCAGCAGCCTAGGCAGCTCCTACGAGCAGTACTTC,CASSLGSSYEQYF
-,TRBV5-1,-,TRBJ2-3,TGCGCCAGCAGCTTGGACAGGGTAAACACAGATACGCAGTATTTT,CASSLDRVNTDTQYF
-,TRBV9,-,TRBJ1-2,TGTGCCAGCGCGGAGAGGGAGCCTAACTATGGCTACACCTTC,CASAEREPNYGYTF
-,TRBV19,TRBD1,TRBJ2-1,TGTGCCAGTAGCGAGGGACAGGGTTCCTACAATGAGCAGTTCTTC,CASSEGQGSYNEQFF
once,TRBV5-4,TRBD2,TRBJ2-3,TGTGCCAGCAGCTTGGCCGAGGCTAGCGGGAGAGCGCAGTATTTT,CASSLAEASGRAQYF
-,TRBV12-3/TRBV12-4,TRBD1,TRBJ1-2,TGTGCCAGCACCCGGGACAGGGGCTATGGCTACACCTTC,CASTRDRGYGYTF
-,TRBV4-3,TRBD1,TRBJ2-1,TGCGCCAGCACCGGGACAGGCCCCAACAATGAGCAGTTCTTC,CASTGTGPNNEQFF
-,TRBV10-1,-,TRBJ1-3,TGCGCCAGCAGCCAACACAGGGAAAGCTCTGGAAACACCATATATTTT,CASSQHRESSGNTIYF
-,TRBV4-3,TRBD1,TRBJ1-3,TGCGCCAGCAGGGGTCATTGGGGGTCCGGGGACAGGATTGGCTCTGGAAACACCATATATTTT,CASRGHWGSGDRIGSGNTIYF
-,TRBV6-5,-,TRBJ1-6,TGTGCCAGCAGGGGACAAATTTATAATTCACCCCTCCACTTT,CASRGQIYNSPLHF
many,TRBV5-1,TRBD1,TRBJ1-2,TGCGCCAGCAGCTTGACAGGGGACTATGGCTACACCTTC,CASSLTGDYGYTF
-,TRBV2,-,TRBJ2-5,TGTGCCAGCAGTAGACAGGGTGGGAGGGAGACCCAGTACTTC,CASSRQGGRETQYF
-,TRBV7-9,-,TRBJ1-1,TGTGCCAGCAGCTCTACCGGGTTTGCGGGGAACACTGAAGCTTTCTTT,CASSSTGFAGNTEAFF
-,TRBV4-2,TRBD2,TRBJ2-1,TGTGCCAGCAGCCAAGTGCGGGGGGCCTCGGACAATGAGCAGTTCTTC,CASSQVRGASDNEQFF
-,TRBV3-1/TRBV3-2,-,TRBJ2-1,TGTGCCAGCAGCCAAGGACGGCCAGGGGACAATGAGCAGTTCTTC,CASSQGRPGDNEQFF
-,TRBV19,TRBD2,TRBJ2-1,TGTGCCAGTAGTAGCCGCGGGGGAGAGACGAATGAGCAGTTCTTC,CASSSRGGETNEQFF
-,TRBV7-8,TRBD1,TRBJ1-2,TGTGCCAGCAGCCCACGGACAGGGCGAAGTAGATGGGGCTACACCTTC,CASSPRTGRSRWGYTF
-,TRBV5-1,-,TRBJ2-7,TGCGCCAGCAGCTACACAGGTAGCTCCTACGAGCAGTACTTC,CASSYTGSSYEQYF
-,TRBV27,TRBD1,TRBJ2-3,TGTGCCAGCAGCACCGGGACAGGCCCAGATACGCAGTATTTT,CASSTGTGPDTQYF
-,TRBV30,TRBD1,TRBJ2-2,TGTGCCTGGAAGCAGGGGGCACGGACCGGGGAGCTGTTTTTT,CAWKQGARTGELFF
-,TRBV18,TRBD2,TRBJ2-3,TGTGCCAGCTCACCATGGGCCGGGAGGAGCACAGATACGCAGTATTTT,CASSPWAGRSTDTQYF